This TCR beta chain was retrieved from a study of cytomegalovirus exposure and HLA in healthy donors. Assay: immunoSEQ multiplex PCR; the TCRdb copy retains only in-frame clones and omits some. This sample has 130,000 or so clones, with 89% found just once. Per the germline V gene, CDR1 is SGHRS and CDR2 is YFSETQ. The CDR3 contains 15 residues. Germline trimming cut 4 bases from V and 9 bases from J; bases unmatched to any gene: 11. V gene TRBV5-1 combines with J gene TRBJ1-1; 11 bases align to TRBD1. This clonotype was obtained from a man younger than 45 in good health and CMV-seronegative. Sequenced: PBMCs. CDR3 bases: TGCGCCAGCAGCGCAAAGGACAGGGGGCGCAGGAAAGCTTTCTTT. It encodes CASSAKDRGRRKAFF.